This is a list of T cell receptor beta chains from one sample in a study of blood T cell repertoires in COVID-19. The assay was immunoSEQ multiplex PCR, and TCRdb's table has in-frame clones only and misses some. Of some 31,000 clones in the sample, roughly 87% were seen once. Sequencing was carried out using peripheral blood. These receptors came from a woman aged 55-70 years with active COVID-19. Each CDR3 is given with its conserved first and last residue. A D gene is named only where the DNA matches it firmly. Clone size is stated in some rows and not others, as once, few, many or a class when expanded.

v_gene	d_gene	abundance	j_gene	CDR3aa	CDR3nt
TRBV27	TRBD1	.	TRBJ2-7	CASSLVRDRAYEQYF	TGTGCCAGCAGTCTCGTCCGGGACAGGGCATACGAGCAGTACTTC
TRBV7-9	.	.	TRBJ1-2	CASSLSASNYGYTF	TGTGCCAGCAGCTTAAGCGCCTCTAACTATGGCTACACCTTC
TRBV20-1	TRBD2	.	TRBJ2-3	CSASPFASGGTDTQYF	TGCAGTGCTAGTCCATTTGCTAGCGGAGGCACAGATACGCAGTATTTT
TRBV24-1	.	.	TRBJ1-2	CATSDNRDLNGYTF	TGTGCCACCAGTGATAACAGGGACCTTAATGGCTACACCTTC
TRBV5-1	TRBD1	.	TRBJ2-1	CASTSGQGHNEQFF	TGCGCCAGTACCTCGGGACAGGGCCACAATGAGCAGTTCTTC
TRBV5-1	TRBD1	.	TRBJ1-2	CASRRTGSDYGYTF	TGCGCCAGCAGACGGACAGGGAGTGACTATGGCTACACCTTC
TRBV14	.	few	TRBJ2-7	CASSQTGAYDEQYF	TGTGCCAGCAGCCAAACGGGAGCTTACGACGAGCAGTACTTC
TRBV7-9	.	.	TRBJ2-5	CASRNRSQETQYF	TGTGCCAGCAGAAACAGGAGCCAAGAGACCCAGTACTTC
TRBV9	TRBD1	few	TRBJ2-5	CASSTGTGRAETQYF	TGTGCCAGCAGCACTGGGACAGGGAGGGCGGAGACCCAGTACTTC
TRBV21-1	.	.	TRBJ2-1	CASSKGRSASGREDEQFF	TGTGCCAGCAGCAAAGGGAGGTCGGCTAGCGGGAGGGAAGATGAGCAGTTCTTC
TRBV6-9	TRBD2	few	TRBJ2-1	CASSSSGEGGRWDEQFF	TGTGCCAGCAGTTCGTCCGGTGAAGGCGGGAGATGGGATGAGCAGTTCTTC
TRBV3-1/TRBV3-2	.	once	TRBJ1-2	CASSQEQGLYGYTF	TGTGCCAGCAGCCAAGAGCAGGGTCTCTATGGCTACACCTTC
TRBV6-6	.	once	TRBJ2-7	CASSYGTGPYEQYF	TGTGCCAGCAGTTACGGGACTGGACCCTACGAGCAGTACTTC
TRBV5-1	.	.	TRBJ2-5	CASSSGTGETQYF	TGCGCCAGCAGCTCAGGGACTGGAGAGACCCAGTACTTC
TRBV7-9	.	.	TRBJ1-2	CASSPTWTVNYGYTF	TGTGCCAGCAGCCCAACTTGGACAGTTAACTATGGCTACACCTTC
TRBV29-1	.	.	TRBJ2-3	CSARRGIRGTDTQYF	TGCAGCGCCCGAAGAGGCATCAGAGGCACAGATACGCAGTATTTT
TRBV14	TRBD2	.	TRBJ2-3	CASSQFGTTRTDTQYF	TGTGCCAGCAGCCAGTTTGGGACTACACGCACAGATACGCAGTATTTT
TRBV7-2	.	.	TRBJ2-5	CASSFGRETQYF	TGTGCCAGCAGCTTCGGTCGAGAGACCCAGTACTTC